This T cell receptor (beta chain) was captured by sequencing in a study of blood T cells in healthy people across ages (dated by TCRdb to between 2015 and 2017). A note on the overall study: In model experiments, roughly one uniquely barcoded TCR beta cDNA molecule per two T cells was captured by template switching. The study analyzed two additional independent replicas of 1 million unique cDNA reads from the same blood draw for two donors, one aged 18 to 30 and one aged 80 or older. Age-related changes in TCR beta repertoire diversity were measured in the study by deep sequencing normalized with unique cDNA molecular identifiers. The donors were divided into four age groups: young (average around 17 years), middle-aged (approximately 39), aged (about 56) and long-lived (82). General findings and caveats noted by the study authors: Since profiling was done on bulk unsorted PBMCs, naive and antigen-experienced compartments could not be conclusively compared. The long-lived group showed more naive CD4+ T cells, fewer expanded clones and increased TCR diversity than the aged group, suggesting age selection. Estimates of total diversity from one million sequenced T cells were regarded as lower bounds and underestimates. Donor CMV infection status was unknown, potentially confounding age-related changes in expanded clonotypes. A strong correlation was found between observed TCR beta diversity and the percentage of naive T cells measured by flow cytometry. Observed TCR beta diversity per million T cells fell roughly linearly with age, and a significant reduction was already apparent by age roughly 40.

Donors were a few dozen systemically healthy Caucasian individuals from Russia aged roughly 6 to 100 years. Each donor gave about 9.7 milliliters of peripheral blood, drawn into EDTA-treated Vacutainer tubes. Ficoll-Paque density-gradient centrifugation was used to isolate PBMCs, with at least 7 million per sample. Total RNA, at least 6 micrograms per sample, was extracted from PBMCs with Trizol reagent. Naive CD45RAhigh/CD27high T cell percentages were measured by flow cytometry on a PBMC aliquot from every donor. The CDR3 holds 12 amino acids from the cysteine to the phenylalanine. The only DNA kept is the CDR3, 36 bases in frame from the first base. CDR1 and CDR2 are read off the germline V gene as SGHTA and FQGNSA. V lost 3 bases and J lost 7 bases; the stretch between them is 9 bases long. The receptor library was made with 5' RACE. The sequencer listed for this sample is Illumina HiSeq 2500. A second PCR of about 6 to 11 cycles was performed with a sample-barcoded 5' primer and a J-beta primer mix. A unique molecular identifier was introduced onto each TCR beta cDNA molecule by a template-switch 5' adaptor carrying 12 random nucleotides. Each sample yielded at least 3 million CDR3-containing paired-end reads. First-strand cDNA was synthesized from all RNA with the Mint cDNA synthesis kit, primed by a TRBC-specific oligonucleotide. Following uracil-DNA glycosylase treatment, all cDNA underwent a first 18-cycle PCR with the universal primers M1SS and BC2_uni_R. On the authors' methods: For normalization, 1 million high-quality reads were randomly selected from each sample, with every read carrying a distinct molecular identifier. Reads with shared molecular identifiers were discarded instead of being binned into consensus sequences. MiTCR, set to a Q25 quality threshold and the strictest error-elimination algorithm, was used for CDR3 identification, clonotype clustering and error correction. A nonparametric unseen species model with Euler transformation was used to estimate a lower bound on total TCR beta diversity. TCRdb reprocessing: public reads trimmed at Q25 with fastp, clones called with MiXCR, in-frame beta chains kept. Each entry is one CDR3 protein sequence, shown with its most common DNA and genes. These V and J calls rely on TCRdb rather than the paper's analysis. This sample has about 840,000 distinct CDR3 sequences in its table, and about 28% of those were observed once. The ten largest clones capture about 9.4% of the sample.

Worth noting for this clonotype: Its cognate antigen has yet to be identified. No much larger clonotype is one base removed from it; base qualities were not supplied.

The data also belong to a second study, concerning T cells of mothers and their children. According to the second study: Nine systemically healthy Caucasian individuals served as donors, namely three mothers together with their six children. cDNA synthesis used all of the extracted RNA, with around 1.5 ug of RNA in each 15 ul reaction. In the second PCR, sample barcodes and 2-4 random nucleotides were introduced via the M1S primer. More than 9 million TCR beta CDR3 reads were obtained from each mother, and roughly 3.1 million reads were obtained from each child. TCR recombination output is similarly shaped by thymic selection in related and unrelated pairs, with a minor effect exerted by inherited differences. Normalized repertoire overlap was always found to be slightly, but never significantly, higher in related mother-child pairs than in unrelated mother-child pairs. Persistent microchimeric T cell clones were not detected, at a sensitivity of approximately 93 clones per million clonotypes. The study used deep NGS to compare TCR beta repertoires of mothers and children, seeking features distinguishing related mother-child pairs from unrelated individuals. Mothers averaged roughly 40 +/- 4 years of age and children averaged around 10 +/- 4 years. After adapters were ligated using NEBNext reagents, the libraries underwent 100+100 nt paired-end sequencing on an Illumina HiSeq 2000. Mother and child libraries were prepared a month apart and sequenced in separate runs to prevent cross-contamination. For each donor, between 500,000 and 2,000,000 distinct TCR beta clonotypes were identified. Naive TCR beta clonotypes were estimated from low-frequency clonotypes matched to each donor's FACS-determined naive share, without sorting.

This chain is built from TRBV7-2 and TRBJ2-5, with TRBD2 as a weak D call on 5 bases. The sequenced sample consisted of blood. The TCR originated in a woman between 35 and 50 years old in good health. The sequenced DNA is TGTGCCAGCAGCTTCCCACTAGGGACCCAGTACTTC. It codes for CASSFPLGTQYF.